These T cell receptor beta chains were read from a single sample in a study of blood T cell repertoires in COVID-19. TCRdb keeps only in-frame clones here, not all; method: immunoSEQ multiplex PCR. The data show 55,000 to 65,000 clones, roughly three quarters seen once. The sequenced sample consisted of peripheral blood. All receptors come from a man between 60 and 75 years old with acute or convalescent COVID-19. Both conserved end residues are part of each CDR3. The D gene is left open where the match is weak. Clone size is given for some rows only: seen once, a few or many times, or a class if the clone is expanded.

NA | TRBJ2-1 | few | TRBV11-2 | CASSLALDLKGDNEQFF | TGTGCCAGCAGCTTAGCCCTAGACTTAAAGGGGGACAATGAGCAGTTCTTC
NA | TRBJ1-1 | NA | TRBV10-1 | CASSDSMDKEAFF | TGCGCCAGCAGTGATTCCATGGACAAGGAAGCTTTCTTT
TRBD1 | TRBJ2-1 | NA | TRBV9 | CASSVTIGQGAFPLRSYNEQFF | TGTGCCAGCAGCGTAACCATAGGACAGGGCGCTTTTCCCCTAAGGTCCTACAATGAGCAGTTCTTC
TRBD1 | TRBJ1-1 | NA | TRBV2 | CASKQTGTVTEAFF | TGTGCCAGCAAGCAGACAGGGACGGTTACTGAAGCTTTCTTT
TRBD2 | TRBJ2-4 | NA | TRBV30 | CARSGVAKNIQYF | TGTGCCCGAAGCGGGGTAGCCAAAAACATTCAGTACTTC
NA | TRBJ2-5 | NA | TRBV5-1 | CASSATGTDATQYF | TGCGCCAGCAGCGCCACAGGGACGGATGCGACCCAGTACTTC
NA | TRBJ2-1 | NA | TRBV27 | CASSSFRGASYNEQFF | TGTGCCAGCAGTTCGTTCCGGGGGGCCTCCTACAATGAGCAGTTCTTC
NA | TRBJ2-1 | NA | TRBV6-5 | CASSIGQNYNEQFF | TGTGCCAGCAGCATTGGACAGAATTACAATGAGCAGTTCTTC
TRBD1 | TRBJ1-2 | NA | TRBV29-1 | CSVEEVDRGRGYTF | TGCAGCGTTGAAGAGGTGGACAGGGGGCGAGGCTACACCTTC
TRBD2 | TRBJ2-1 | NA | TRBV7-9 | CASSHPGLASYNEQFF | TGTGCCAGCAGCCATCCGGGACTAGCCTCCTACAATGAGCAGTTCTTC
TRBD1 | TRBJ1-2 | NA | TRBV15 | CATSRVAGGNYGYTF | TGTGCCACCAGCAGAGTTGCAGGGGGTAACTATGGCTACACCTTC
TRBD1 | TRBJ1-5 | NA | TRBV19 | CASSMVTGGNQPQHF | TGTGCCAGTAGTATGGTGACAGGGGGCAATCAGCCCCAGCATTTT
NA | TRBJ1-4 | NA | TRBV5-1 | CASSVQGPREKLFF | TGCGCCAGCAGCGTCCAGGGCCCTCGTGAAAAACTGTTTTTT
NA | TRBJ1-6 | NA | TRBV6-1 | CASSEQQANSPLHF | TGTGCCAGCAGTGAACAACAGGCAAATTCACCCCTCCACTTT
NA | TRBJ2-7 | few | TRBV7-9 | CASSPGVHEQYF | TGTGCCAGCAGCCCAGGTGTCCACGAGCAGTACTTC